This T cell receptor beta chain emerged from a study of cytomegalovirus exposure and HLA in healthy donors. The PCR employed 60 Vbeta primers together with 13 Jbeta primers. Per the study methods: Counted up in a later analysis, unique TCR beta chains came to about 83 million, with around 11 million shared. Repertoires were generated with immunoSEQ multiplex PCR, while TCRdb's copy carries only in-frame clones and drops some. D and trimming come from the DNA, and the V and J calls and clone size come from that table. In the table there are approximately 110,000 clones, 77% of which are singletons. As to this clone: Its antigen is as yet unknown.

CDR1 and CDR2 from the germline V gene are SGDLS and YYNGEE. The CDR3 spans 17 residues. V was shortened by 0 bases and J by 0 bases, with 10 bases between the two germline ends. Study-level findings and limits: The later analysis indicated that the majority of CMV-associated TCR beta chains appeared HLA-restricted. Sequencing likely produced, as an artifact, a cluster of highly shared sequence variants.

What was sequenced was PBMCs. The TCR comes from a human donor in good health. The V call is TRBV9, the J call TRBJ1-6; D possibly corresponds to TRBD1 (6 bases). DNA for the CDR3: TGTGCCAGCAGCGTAGGGGGGGGCGCCTCCTATAATTCACCCCTCCACTTT. Protein product: CASSVGGGASYNSPLHF. The variable domain in full, completed from reference TRBV9 and TRBJ1-6, reads DSGVTQTPKHLITATGQRVTLRCSPRSGDLSVYWYQQSLDQGLQFLIQYYNGEERAKGNILERFSAQQFPDLHSELNLSSLELGDSALYFCASSVGGGASYNSPLHFGNGTRLTVT.